This entry features one TCR beta chain sequence. Germline V CDR1 and CDR2: SGHKS, YYEKEE (reference sequence). The length of the CDR3 is 15 residues. The V end was cut by 2 bases, the J end by 0 bases, with 9 bases between. This entry comes from a study of T cell repertoires in cytomegalovirus infection. TCRdb analysed the reads with MiXCR anew, one entry per CDR3 protein. The sample holds some 390,000 distinct CDR3 sequences, 15% to 20% seen once. This clonotype was sampled from a human donor in good health (CMV status not recorded). Some clones in this sample may be carry-over from other donors' samples. V is TRBV5-5 and J is TRBJ2-1; D is undetermined. The sample taken for sequencing was PBMCs. CDR3 coding DNA: TGTGCCAGCAGCTTCCTTCAGAGCTCCTACAATGAGCAGTTCTTC. It codes for CASSFLQSSYNEQFF.